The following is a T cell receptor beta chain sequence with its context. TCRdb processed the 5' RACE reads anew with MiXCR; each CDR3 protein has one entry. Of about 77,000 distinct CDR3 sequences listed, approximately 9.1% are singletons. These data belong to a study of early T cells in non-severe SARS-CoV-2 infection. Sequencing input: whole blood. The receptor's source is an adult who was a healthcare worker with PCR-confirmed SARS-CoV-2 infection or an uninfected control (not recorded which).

The DNA of the CDR3 is TGTGCCAGCAGTTACTCGGGAGGGGCCAATCAGCCCCAGCATTTT. Translation gives CASSYSGGANQPQHF. The J gene is TRBJ1-5, the V gene TRBV6-6; D perhaps matches TRBD1 (5 bases). Trimming left V 0 bases short and J 3 bases short, with 9 bases between. Germline CDR1 MNHNY, CDR2 SVGAGI (reference sequence). There are 15 residues in the CDR3.